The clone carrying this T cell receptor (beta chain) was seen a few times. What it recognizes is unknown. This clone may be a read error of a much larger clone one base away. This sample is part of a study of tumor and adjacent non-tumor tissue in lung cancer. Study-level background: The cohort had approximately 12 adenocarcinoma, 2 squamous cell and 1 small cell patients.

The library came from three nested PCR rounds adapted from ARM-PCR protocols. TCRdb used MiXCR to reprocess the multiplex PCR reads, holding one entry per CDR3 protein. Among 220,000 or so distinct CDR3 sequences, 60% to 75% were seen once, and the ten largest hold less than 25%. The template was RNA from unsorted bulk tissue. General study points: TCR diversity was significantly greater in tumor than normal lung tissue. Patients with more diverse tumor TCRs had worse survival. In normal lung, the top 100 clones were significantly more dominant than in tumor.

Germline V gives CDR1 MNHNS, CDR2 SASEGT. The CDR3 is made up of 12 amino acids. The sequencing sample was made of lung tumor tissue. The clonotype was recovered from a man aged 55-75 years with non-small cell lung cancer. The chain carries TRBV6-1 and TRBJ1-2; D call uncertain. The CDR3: CASNPSNYDYTF. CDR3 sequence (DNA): TGTGCCAGCAATCCGTCTAACTATGACTACACCTTC.